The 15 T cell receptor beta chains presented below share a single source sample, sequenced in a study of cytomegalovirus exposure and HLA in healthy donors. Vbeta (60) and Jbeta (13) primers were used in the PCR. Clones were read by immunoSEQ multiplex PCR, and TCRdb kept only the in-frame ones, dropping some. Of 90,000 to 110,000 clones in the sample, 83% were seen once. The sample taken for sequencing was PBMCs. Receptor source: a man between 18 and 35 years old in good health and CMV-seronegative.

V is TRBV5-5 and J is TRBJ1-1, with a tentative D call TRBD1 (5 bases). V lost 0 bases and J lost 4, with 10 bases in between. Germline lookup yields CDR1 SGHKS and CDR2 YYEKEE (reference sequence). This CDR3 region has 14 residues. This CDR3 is CASSLGGGGTEAFF. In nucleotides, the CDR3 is TGTGCCAGCAGCTTGGGGGGCGGGGGCACTGAAGCTTTCTTT.

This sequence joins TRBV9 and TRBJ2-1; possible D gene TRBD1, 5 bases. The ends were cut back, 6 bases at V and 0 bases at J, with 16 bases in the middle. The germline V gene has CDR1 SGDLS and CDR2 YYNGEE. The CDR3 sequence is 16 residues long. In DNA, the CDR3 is TGTGCCAGCACCTCATATACAGGAAGCTCCTACAATGAGCAGTTCTTC. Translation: CASTSYTGSSYNEQFF.

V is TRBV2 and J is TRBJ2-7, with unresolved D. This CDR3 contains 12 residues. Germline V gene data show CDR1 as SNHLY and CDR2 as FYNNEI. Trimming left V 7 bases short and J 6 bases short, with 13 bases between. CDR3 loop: CASNVEATEQYF. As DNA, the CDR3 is TGTGCCAGCAATGTCGAGGCCACCGAGCAGTACTTC.

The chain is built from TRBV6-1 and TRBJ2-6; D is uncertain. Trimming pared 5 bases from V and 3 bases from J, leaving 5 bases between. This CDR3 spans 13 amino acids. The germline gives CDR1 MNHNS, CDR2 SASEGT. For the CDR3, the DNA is TGTGCCAGCAGTAATAATGGGGCCAACGTCCTGACTTTC. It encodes CASSNNGANVLTF.

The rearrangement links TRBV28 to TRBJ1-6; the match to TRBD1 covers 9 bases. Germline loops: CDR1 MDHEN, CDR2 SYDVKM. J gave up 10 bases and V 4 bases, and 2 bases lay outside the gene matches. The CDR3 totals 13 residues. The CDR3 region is CASSYRGRSPLHF. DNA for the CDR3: TGTGCCAGCAGTTACAGGGGGCGGTCACCCCTCCACTTT.

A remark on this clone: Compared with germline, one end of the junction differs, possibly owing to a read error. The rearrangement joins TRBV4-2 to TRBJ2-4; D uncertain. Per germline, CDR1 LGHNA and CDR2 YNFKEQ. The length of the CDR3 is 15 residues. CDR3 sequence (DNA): TGTGCCGGCAGCCAAGCAGATCTAGCCAAAAACATTCAGTACTTC. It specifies CAGSQADLAKNIQYF.

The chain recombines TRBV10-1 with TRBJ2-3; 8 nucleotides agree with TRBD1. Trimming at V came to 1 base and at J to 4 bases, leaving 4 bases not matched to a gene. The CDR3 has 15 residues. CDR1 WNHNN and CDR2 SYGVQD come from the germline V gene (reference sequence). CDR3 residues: CASSEWGTGPDTQYF. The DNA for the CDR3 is TGCGCCAGCAGTGAGTGGGGGACAGGTCCAGATACGCAGTATTTT.

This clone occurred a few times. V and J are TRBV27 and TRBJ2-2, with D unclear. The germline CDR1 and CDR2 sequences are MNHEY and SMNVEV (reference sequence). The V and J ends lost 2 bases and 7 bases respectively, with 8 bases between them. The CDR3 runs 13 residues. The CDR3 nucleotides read TGTGCCAGCAGTTTAGCTCCTAACGGGGAGCTGTTTTTT. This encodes CASSLAPNGELFF.

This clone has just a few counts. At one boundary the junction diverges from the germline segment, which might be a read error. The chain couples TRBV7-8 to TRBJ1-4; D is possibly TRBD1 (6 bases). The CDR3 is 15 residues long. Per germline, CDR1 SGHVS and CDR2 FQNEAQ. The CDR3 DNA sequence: TGTGCCAGCACCTTAGATGGGGGCCCTAATGAAAAACTGTTTTTT. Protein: CASTLDGGPNEKLFF. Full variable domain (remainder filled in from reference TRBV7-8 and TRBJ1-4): GAGVSQSPRYKVAKRGQDVALRCDPISGHVSLFWYQQALGQGPEFLTYFQNEAQLDKSGLPSDRFFAERPEGSVSTLKIQRTQQEDSAVYLCASTLDGGPNEKLFFGSGTQLSVL.

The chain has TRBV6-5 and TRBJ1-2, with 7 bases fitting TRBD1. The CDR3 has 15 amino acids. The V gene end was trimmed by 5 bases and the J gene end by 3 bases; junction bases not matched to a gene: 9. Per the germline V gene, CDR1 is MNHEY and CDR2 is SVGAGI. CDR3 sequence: CASSSPRQGDYGYTF. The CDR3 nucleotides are TGTGCCAGCAGTAGCCCCAGACAGGGAGACTATGGCTACACCTTC.

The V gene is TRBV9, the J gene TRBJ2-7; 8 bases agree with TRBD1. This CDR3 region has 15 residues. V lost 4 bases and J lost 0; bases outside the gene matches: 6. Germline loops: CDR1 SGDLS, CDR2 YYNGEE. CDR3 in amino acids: CASSPRQGSSYEQYF. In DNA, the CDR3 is TGTGCCAGCAGCCCCCGACAGGGGAGCTCCTACGAGCAGTACTTC.

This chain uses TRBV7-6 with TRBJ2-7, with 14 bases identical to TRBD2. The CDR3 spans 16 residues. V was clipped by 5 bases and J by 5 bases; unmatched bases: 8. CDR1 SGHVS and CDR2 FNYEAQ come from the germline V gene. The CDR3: CASSPRGTSGSNEQYF. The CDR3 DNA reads TGTGCCAGCAGCCCGCGCGGGACTAGCGGGAGTAACGAGCAGTACTTC.

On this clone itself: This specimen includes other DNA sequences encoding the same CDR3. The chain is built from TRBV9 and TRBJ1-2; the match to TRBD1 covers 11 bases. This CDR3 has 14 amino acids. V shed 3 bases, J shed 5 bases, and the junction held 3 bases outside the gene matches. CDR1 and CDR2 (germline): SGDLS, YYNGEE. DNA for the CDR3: TGTGCCAGCAGCGCAGGGACAGGGGGTTATGGCTACACCTTC. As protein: CASSAGTGGYGYTF.

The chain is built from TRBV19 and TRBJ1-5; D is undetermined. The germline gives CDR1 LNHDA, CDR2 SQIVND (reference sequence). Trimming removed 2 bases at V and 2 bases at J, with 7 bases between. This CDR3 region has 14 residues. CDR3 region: CASSIPRGNQPQHF. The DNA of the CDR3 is TGTGCCAGTAGTATACCGAGGGGCAATCAGCCCCAGCATTTT.

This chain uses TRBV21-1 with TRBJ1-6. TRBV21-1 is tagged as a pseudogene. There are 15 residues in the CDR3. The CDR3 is CASKTVTKDNSPLHF. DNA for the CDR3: TGTGCCAGCAAAACCGTGACTAAGGATAATTCACCCCTCCACTTT.